Shown below are 14 T cell receptor beta chains from a single sample sequenced in a study of shared clonotypes between healthy human individuals. This table comes from immunoSEQ multiplex PCR, and its TCRdb copy is limited to in-frame clones, with some not included. The sample consists of about 1.1 million clones, 75% to 85% of them appearing once. The sequencing sample was made of memory CD4+ T cells from PBMCs. Subset described: CD45RA-negative fraction. The receptor set was obtained from a man younger than 35 in good health. Some clones in this sample may be carry-over from other donors' samples.

Here the CDR3 reads CASSQDWGQGGHEQYF. CDR3 coding DNA: TGCGCCAGCAGCCAAGACTGGGGACAGGGGGGCCACGAGCAGTACTTC. The chain couples TRBV4-3 to TRBJ2-7, with 11 bases lining up with TRBD1. The CDR3 runs 16 residues. Trimming removed 0 bases from V and 5 bases from J; junction bases left unmatched: 6. Germline CDR1 is LGHNA and CDR2 is YSLEER.

The rearrangement links TRBV7-3 to TRBJ2-1, with D hard to call. The CDR3 runs to 14 residues. V lost 3 bases, J lost 6 bases, and 12 bases lay in between. In germline, CDR1 is SGHTA, CDR2 FQGTGA. The CDR3 region has the DNA TGTGCCAGCAGCTTCCCAGGAGAAGCCAATGAGCAGTTCTTC. It specifies CASSFPGEANEQFF.

This rearrangement joins TRBV2 to TRBJ2-7, with no clear D. The CDR3 is 15 amino acids. The germline V gene encodes CDR1 SNHLY and CDR2 FYNNEI. V gave up 7 bases and J gave up 0 bases, with 16 bases separating them. In DNA form, the CDR3 reads TGTGCCAGCACTATGACGCCGGGCCACTCCTACGAGCAGTACTTC. This sequence encodes CASTMTPGHSYEQYF.

This clone was recorded once. The genes are TRBV28 and TRBJ2-7; a possible D gene is TRBD2 (5 bases). V lost 5 bases and J 3 bases, leaving 20 bases between the germline ends. CDR1 and CDR2 (germline): MDHEN, SYDVKM. The CDR3 has 16 amino acids. Here the CDR3 DNA reads TGTGCCAGCAGTCCCCAGAGCGGCTCGGGTAACTACGAGCAGTACTTC. Translating it yields CASSPQSGSGNYEQYF.

Details on this clone: The sample contains more than one DNA sequence encoding this CDR3. This chain connects TRBV29-1 to TRBJ2-7; tentatively, D is TRBD1 or TRBD2 (5 bases each). The CDR3 totals 11 residues. Trimming stripped 6 bases from V and 4 bases from J, with 10 bases between. In germline, CDR1 is SQVTM, CDR2 ANQGSEA. Here the CDR3 DNA reads TGCAGCGTGGGGACCGCTTACGAGCAGTACTTC. The encoded protein is CSVGTAYEQYF.

The V and J genes are TRBV25-1 and TRBJ1-4; D unclear. The V gene lost 8 bases and the J gene lost 7 bases, with 11 bases spanning the gap. The V gene's germline CDR1 is MGHDK and CDR2 SYGVNS. The CDR3 runs to 12 residues. CDR3 coding DNA: TGTGCCAGCCAAATACCTGGTGAAAAACTGTTTTTT. Its protein is CASQIPGEKLFF.

Here the CDR3 reads CASNFDRAAGNTIYF. The CDR3 bases are TGTGCCAGCAATTTCGACAGGGCGGCTGGAAACACCATATATTTT. V is TRBV2 and J is TRBJ1-3; 7 nucleotides line up with TRBD1. CDR1 is SNHLY and CDR2 is FYNNEI in the germline V gene. The CDR3 sequence is 15 residues long. V shed 7 bases, J shed 2 bases, and the junction held 8 bases outside the gene matches.

Comment on this clone: This sequence is one base from a far larger clone and is likely a read error. J is TRBJ1-1 and V is TRBV5-4; D unresolved. Deletions cut 0 bases from V and 3 bases from J, with 3 bases between. Germline V gene lookup returns CDR1 SGHNT and CDR2 YYREEE (reference sequence). This CDR3 spans 12 amino acids. The CDR3 DNA sequence: TGTGCCAGCAGCTTGGGGCACACTGAAGCTTTCTTT. Translated, it gives CASSLGHTEAFF.

The chain links TRBV9 to TRBJ2-3, with TRBD1 identical over 10 bases. Looked up from germline, CDR1 is SGDLS and CDR2 is YYNGEE. The CDR3 has 15 residues. V was pared by 4 bases and J by 3 bases, with 5 bases of the junction left unmatched. This CDR3 is CASSPEDRGTDTQYF. Written as DNA, the CDR3 is TGTGCCAGCAGCCCAGAGGACAGGGGGACAGATACGCAGTATTTT.

V usage is TRBV28 and J usage is TRBJ1-1; a weak D match, TRBD1 (6 bases). This CDR3 contains 14 residues. Germline V gene lookup returns CDR1 MDHEN and CDR2 SYDVKM. Trimming took 7 bases from V and 2 from J, leaving 14 bases between them. DNA of the CDR3: TGTGCCAGCACCGCCGGGACACTCAACACTGAAGCTTTCTTT. Protein product: CASTAGTLNTEAFF.

The V call is TRBV13, the J call TRBJ2-2; a weak D match, TRBD1 (6 bases). V dropped 5 bases and J dropped 1 base, with 11 bases sitting between them. Per the germline V gene, CDR1 is PRHDT and CDR2 is FYEKMQ (reference sequence). This CDR3 has 15 amino acids. The CDR3 DNA is TGTGCCAGCAGCGCAGGGGTTCTGAACACCGGGGAGCTGTTTTTT. As protein: CASSAGVLNTGELFF. Full variable domain (remainder filled in from reference TRBV13 and TRBJ2-2): AAGVIQSPRHLIKEKRETATLKCYPIPRHDTVYWYQQGPGQDPQFLISFYEKMQSDKGSIPDRFSAQQFSDYHSELNMSSLELGDSALYFCASSAGVLNTGELFFGEGSRLTVL.

V is TRBV7-6 and J is TRBJ2-7; TRBD2 aligns across 7 bases. The length of the CDR3 is 16 residues. V lost 2 bases, J lost 0 bases, and 7 bases stayed unmatched. Germline V CDR1 and CDR2: SGHVS, FNYEAQ. The CDR3, as DNA: TGTGCCAGCAGCTTAAGGGGAGGGCTGAGCTCCTACGAGCAGTACTTC. This translates into CASSLRGGLSSYEQYF.

The chain has TRBV6-1 and TRBJ1-3; D gene ambiguous. The CDR3 totals 16 residues. Germline CDR1 reads MNHNS; CDR2 reads SASEGT. Trimming cost V 4 bases and J 0 bases, with 13 bases left between them. The CDR3 region has the DNA TGTGCCAGCAGTGCCCCAGCGTCAGTCTCTGGAAACACCATATATTTT. Translation gives CASSAPASVSGNTIYF.

This chain joins TRBV30 and TRBJ1-2; 7 nucleotides agree with TRBD1. The CDR3 is 17 amino acids. Germline V CDR1 and CDR2: GTSNPN, SVGIG (reference sequence). The V segment lost 4 bases and the J segment 1 base; nucleotides outside the gene matches: 15. CDR3 residues: CAWTRTSGTVLNYGYTF. The CDR3 coding sequence is TGTGCCTGGACGAGGACGTCCGGGACAGTTCTTAACTATGGCTACACCTTC.